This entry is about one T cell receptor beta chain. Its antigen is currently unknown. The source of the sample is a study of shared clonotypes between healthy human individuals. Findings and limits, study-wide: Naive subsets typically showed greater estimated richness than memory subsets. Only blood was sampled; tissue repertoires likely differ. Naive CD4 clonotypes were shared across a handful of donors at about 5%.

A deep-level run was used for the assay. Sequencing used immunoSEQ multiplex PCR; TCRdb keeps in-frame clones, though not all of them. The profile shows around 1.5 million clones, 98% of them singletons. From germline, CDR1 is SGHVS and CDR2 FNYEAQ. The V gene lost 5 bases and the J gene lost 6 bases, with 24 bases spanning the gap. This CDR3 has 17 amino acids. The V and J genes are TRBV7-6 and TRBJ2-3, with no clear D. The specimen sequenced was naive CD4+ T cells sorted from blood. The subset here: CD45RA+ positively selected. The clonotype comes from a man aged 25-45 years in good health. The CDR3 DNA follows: TGTGCCAGCAGCCCACGAGTATTAGGGTTCTCTTCGGATACGCAGTATTTT. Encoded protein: CASSPRVLGFSSDTQYF.